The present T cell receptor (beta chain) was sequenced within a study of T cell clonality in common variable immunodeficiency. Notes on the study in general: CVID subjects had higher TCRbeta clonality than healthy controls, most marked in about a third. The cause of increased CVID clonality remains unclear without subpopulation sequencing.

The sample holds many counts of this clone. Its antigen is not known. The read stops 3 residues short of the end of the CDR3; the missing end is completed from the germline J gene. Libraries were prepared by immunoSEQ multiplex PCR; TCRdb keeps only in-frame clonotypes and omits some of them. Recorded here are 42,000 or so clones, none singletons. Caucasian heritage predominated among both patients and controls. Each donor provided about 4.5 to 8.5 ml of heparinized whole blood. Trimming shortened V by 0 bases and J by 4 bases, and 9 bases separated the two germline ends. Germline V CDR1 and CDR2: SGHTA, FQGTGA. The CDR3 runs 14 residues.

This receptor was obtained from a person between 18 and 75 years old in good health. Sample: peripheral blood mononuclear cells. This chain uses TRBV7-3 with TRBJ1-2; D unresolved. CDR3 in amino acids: CASSLTGVGYGYTF. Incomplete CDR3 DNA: TGTGCCAGCAGCTTAACCGGGGTAGGCTATGGC.